The 3 T cell receptor beta chains below come from one sample, sequenced in a study of blood T cell repertoires in COVID-19. The method was immunoSEQ multiplex PCR; TCRdb's version includes in-frame clones alone and lacks a portion of them. This table has about 200,000 clones, around nine tenths appearing once. The sample comprised peripheral blood. These receptors were obtained from a man aged 60-69 years with COVID-19, enrolled during active disease.

Remarks on this clone: Other DNA sequences in the same sample also yield this CDR3. The chain joins TRBV5-1 to TRBJ2-1; possible D gene TRBD1, 6 bases. There are 15 residues in the CDR3. The germline V gene encodes CDR1 SGHRS and CDR2 YFSETQ. The V end was cut by 0 bases, the J end by 1 base, with 8 bases between. The DNA for the CDR3 is TGCGCCAGCAGCTTGGCACAGGGATCCTACAATGAGCAGTTCTTC. This translates into CASSLAQGSYNEQFF.

The V call is TRBV19, the J call TRBJ1-6; weak D call: TRBD1 (6 bases). The CDR3 runs 13 residues. V dropped 6 bases and J dropped 7 bases, with 10 bases sitting between them. CDR1 is LNHDA and CDR2 is SQIVND in the germline V gene (reference sequence). This CDR3 is CASRPGTNSPLHF. In DNA, the CDR3 is TGTGCCAGTAGACCGGGGACAAATTCACCCCTCCACTTT.

The chain carries TRBV11-1 and TRBJ2-7; 7 nucleotides agree with TRBD2. V was clipped by 2 bases and J by 1 base; unmatched bases: 2. Germline V gene lookup returns CDR1 SGHAT and CDR2 FQDESV (reference sequence). CDR3 size: 14 residues. The CDR3 loop is CASSLQGGSYEQYF. As DNA, the CDR3 is TGTGCCAGCAGCTTACAGGGAGGGTCCTACGAGCAGTACTTC.